These 23 T cell receptor beta chains were all obtained from the same sample, sequenced in a study of blood T cell repertoires in COVID-19. This table comes from immunoSEQ multiplex PCR, and its TCRdb copy is limited to in-frame clones, with some not included. The sample yields 250,000 to 350,000 clones, roughly 90% seen once. The sequenced sample consisted of peripheral blood. The source is a man between 18 and 35 years old with active or convalescent COVID-19.

CDR3 in amino acids: CASSLAGGNNEQFF. The CDR3 nucleotides read TGTGCCAGCAGCCTAGCGGGGGGAAACAATGAGCAGTTCTTC. The chain has TRBV27 and TRBJ2-1, with 11 bases aligning to TRBD2. The trim removed 6 bases at V and 5 bases at J, leaving 3 bases unmatched. The germline CDR1 and CDR2 sequences are MNHEY and SMNVEV (reference sequence). This CDR3 comprises 14 residues.

The genes are TRBV12-2 and TRBJ2-2; the table gives TRBD2 as D, unverified against the DNA. TRBV12-2 is assigned pseudogene status. CDR3 length: 18 residues. The CDR3 spells CASRLAEGLAGDTGELFF. For the CDR3, the DNA is TGTGCAAGTCGCTTAGCAGAGGGACTAGCGGGGGATACCGGGGAGCTGTTTTTT.

The V gene is TRBV7-9, the J gene TRBJ1-4; 8 bases line up with TRBD1. Germline V gives CDR1 SEHNR, CDR2 FQNEAQ (reference sequence). The CDR3 consists of 14 residues. After removal of 5 bases from V and 3 bases from J, the junction contained 2 bases not matched to a gene. CDR3 sequence: CASSKTGANEKLFF. Here the CDR3 DNA reads TGTGCCAGCAGCAAGACAGGGGCTAATGAAAAACTGTTTTTT.

The chain is built from TRBV27 and TRBJ1-6, with TRBD1 matching over 11 bases. Germline-derived CDR1 and CDR2 are MNHEY and SMNVEV (reference sequence). The CDR3 totals 15 residues. Unmatched junction bases numbered 6, after V lost 4 bases and J lost 10 bases. CDR3 in amino acids: CASSSRTGGGSPLHF. The DNA for the CDR3 is TGTGCCAGCAGTTCCCGGACAGGGGGCGGGTCACCCCTCCACTTT.

Regarding this clone: One junction end does not reproduce the germline sequence, and a read error may be involved. The rearrangement joins TRBV6-5 to TRBJ2-7; TRBD1 agrees at 8 bases. The CDR3 is 11 amino acids. The V gene's germline CDR1 is MNHEY and CDR2 SVGAGI. The CDR3 is CASSPGQGYHF. In nucleotides, the CDR3 is TGTGCCAGCAGTCCCGGACAGGGATATCACTTC.

The rearrangement uses TRBV5-8 and TRBJ1-1; D unclear. Germline V CDR1 and CDR2: SGHTS, YDEGEE. V lost 0 bases and J 5 bases, leaving 20 bases between the germline ends. This CDR3 has 17 residues. This chain's CDR3 is CASSLVFVDPRGTEAFF. The CDR3, as DNA: TGTGCCAGCAGCTTGGTGTTCGTGGACCCGCGAGGGACTGAAGCTTTCTTT.

The chain joins TRBV2 to TRBJ2-3; 7 bases are a match to TRBD2. Germline CDR1 reads SNHLY; CDR2 reads FYNNEI. The CDR3 is made up of 16 amino acids. Trimming at V came to 2 bases and at J to 1 base, leaving 6 bases not matched to a gene. This chain's CDR3 is CASSESGGLGTDTQYF. CDR3 sequence (DNA): TGTGCCAGCAGTGAATCGGGGGGATTGGGCACAGATACGCAGTATTTT.

The sample holds many counts of this clone. CDR3 DNA sequence: TGCGCCAGCAGTGACAAGGGACAGGGCTACGAGCAGTACTTC. The encoded protein is CASSDKGQGYEQYF. The chain couples TRBV10-2 to TRBJ2-7, with TRBD1 matching over 9 bases. CDR3 size: 14 residues. Germline CDR1 is WSHSY and CDR2 is SAAADI. V shed 3 bases and J 3 bases; nucleotides not matched to a gene: 3.

This chain links TRBV9 with TRBJ2-1, with TRBD1 as a possible D gene (6 bases). The CDR3 covers 15 residues. Deletions cut 4 bases from V and 4 bases from J, with 15 bases between. Germline loops: CDR1 SGDLS, CDR2 YYNGEE. The CDR3 protein is CASSPLGQGYNEQFF. DNA of the CDR3: TGTGCCAGCAGCCCCCTAGGTCAGGGGTACAATGAGCAGTTCTTC.

In this sample, this clone turned up once. V gene TRBV6-5 combines with J gene TRBJ2-5; possible D gene TRBD2, 6 bases. Trimming took 4 bases from V and 4 from J, leaving 13 bases between them. This CDR3 region has 14 residues. Germline loops: CDR1 MNHEY, CDR2 SVGAGI. CDR3 sequence: CASSFGGWRETQYF. CDR3 in DNA: TGTGCCAGCAGTTTCGGAGGGTGGCGAGAGACCCAGTACTTC.

V gene TRBV7-2 combines with J gene TRBJ2-3, with 8 bases aligning to TRBD1. The CDR3 consists of 15 residues. The germline gives CDR1 SGHTA, CDR2 FQGNSA. The J segment lost 7 bases and the V segment lost 5 bases, leaving 11 bases of the junction unmatched. CDR3 loop: CASSPPGTGKNTQYF. CDR3 bases: TGTGCCAGCAGCCCACCCGGGACAGGCAAGAATACGCAGTATTTT.

This chain joins TRBV4-1 and TRBJ2-2; TRBD1 matches 12 bases. This CDR3 comprises 19 residues. V shed 3 bases, J shed 4 bases, and the junction held 12 bases outside the gene matches. The germline V gene has CDR1 MGHRA and CDR2 YSYEKL. CDR3 loop: CASSHPGQGAVLPTGELFF. The CDR3 nucleotides are TGCGCCAGCAGCCACCCGGGACAGGGGGCGGTCCTCCCCACCGGGGAGCTGTTTTTT.

This clone was counted once. The rearrangement uses TRBV20-1 and TRBJ1-4, with unresolved D. CDR3 size: 11 residues. V lost 5 bases and J lost 8, with 9 bases in between. In germline, CDR1 is DFQATT, CDR2 SNEGSKA (reference sequence). CDR3 nucleotides: TGCAGTGCTCTTCGGGTCGAAAAACTGTTTTTT. Protein: CSALRVEKLFF.

The rearrangement links TRBV6-5 to TRBJ2-2; 8 bases match TRBD2. Germline values: CDR1 MNHEY, CDR2 SVGAGI. This CDR3 has 13 residues. The V gene end was trimmed by 5 bases and the J gene end by 6 bases; junction bases not matched to a gene: 2. Here the CDR3 DNA reads TGTGCCAGCAGTACCGGGAGGGCCGGGGAGCTGTTTTTT. Its translation: CASSTGRAGELFF.

The chain is built from TRBV10-3 and TRBJ1-6; D might be TRBD1 (6 bases). Trimming took 6 bases from V and 9 from J, leaving 24 bases between them. Per germline, CDR1 ENHRY and CDR2 SYGVKD. This CDR3 is built from 17 residues. The CDR3 here is CAIRGGGTSVLGSPLHF. CDR3 bases: TGTGCCATCAGGGGCGGTGGGACATCGGTGCTTGGTTCACCCCTCCACTTT.

The chain recombines TRBV29-1 with TRBJ1-2; 10 bases are a match to TRBD1. CDR1 is SQVTM and CDR2 is ANQGSEA in the germline V gene. The CDR3 covers 11 residues. V was clipped by 7 bases and J by 9 bases; unmatched bases: 5. The CDR3 is CSAWTGGSYTF. The CDR3 DNA is TGCAGCGCCTGGACAGGGGGTAGCTACACCTTC.

This chain joins TRBV19 and TRBJ2-3; TRBD1 matches at 7 bases. Germline trimming cut 7 bases from V and 0 bases from J; bases unmatched to any gene: 4. Germline-derived CDR1 and CDR2 are LNHDA and SQIVND (reference sequence). The CDR3 is 14 amino acids. CDR3 sequence (DNA): TGTGCCAGTACGACAGGGCCTAGCACAGATACGCAGTATTTT. Its protein product is CASTTGPSTDTQYF.

The chain has TRBV6-6 and TRBJ2-7; TRBD2 matches 8 bases. With 5 bases clipped from V and 2 bases from J, the junction kept 14 bases outside the gene matches. Germline V gene data show CDR1 as MNHNY and CDR2 as SVGAGI (reference sequence). This CDR3 spans 17 amino acids. CDR3 loop: CASSPTLLGLAPYEQYF. DNA for the CDR3: TGTGCCAGCAGTCCGACCCTTCTCGGACTAGCTCCCTACGAGCAGTACTTC.

The CDR3 DNA sequence: TGTGCCAGCAGTTACTCTCAGTTCTCCTATAATTCACCCCTCCACTTT. It encodes CASSYSQFSYNSPLHF. The chain joins TRBV6-5 to TRBJ1-6; D call uncertain. The V and J ends lost 0 bases and 0 bases respectively, with 6 bases between them. Germline CDR1 MNHEY, CDR2 SVGAGI. This CDR3 has 16 residues.

This chain connects TRBV5-1 to TRBJ1-1; D is undetermined. V shed 0 bases and J shed 2 bases, with 11 bases lying between them. The germline gives CDR1 SGHRS, CDR2 YFSETQ. The CDR3 runs to 15 residues. The CDR3 sequence is CASSLGNSRNTEAFF. The CDR3, as DNA: TGCGCCAGCAGCTTGGGGAACAGCCGAAACACTGAAGCTTTCTTT. The whole variable domain, filled in from reference TRBV5-1 and TRBJ1-1, reads KAGVTQTPRYLIKTRGQQVTLSCSPISGHRSVSWYQQTPGQGLQFLFEYFSETQRNKGNFPGRFSGRQFSNSRSEMNVSTLELGDSALYLCASSLGNSRNTEAFFGQGTRLTVV.

The rearrangement joins TRBV10-3 to TRBJ2-3; 12 nucleotides line up with TRBD2. V lost 4 bases, J lost 2 bases, and 19 bases stayed unmatched. Germline values: CDR1 ENHRY, CDR2 SYGVKD. This CDR3 region has 21 residues. CDR3 in DNA: TGTGCCATCAGTGGGTCCCGACTAGCGGGGGCCTACAATTTGTACACAGATACGCAGTATTTT. It yields the protein CAISGSRLAGAYNLYTDTQYF.

This clone appeared once. This chain joins TRBV6-2 or TRBV6-3 and TRBJ2-2; no firm D call. Germline-derived CDR1 and CDR2 are MNHEY and SVGEGT. The CDR3 has 11 amino acids. Trimming took off 4 bases at V and 6 bases at J, with 3 bases between the two ends. As DNA, the CDR3 is TGTGCCAGCAGTTCCTCCGGGGAGCTGTTTTTT. It codes for CASSSSGELFF.

This clone was picked up one time. The chain has TRBV4-1 and TRBJ2-2; 7 bases match TRBD2. The CDR3 runs to 16 residues. The germline V gene encodes CDR1 MGHRA and CDR2 YSYEKL. V dropped 4 bases and J dropped 2; count of bases not matched to a gene: 7. CDR3 protein: CASSPQERGNTGELFF. In DNA, the CDR3 is TGCGCCAGCAGCCCCCAGGAGCGGGGAAACACCGGGGAGCTGTTTTTT.